The 12 T cell receptor beta chains in this list originate from one sample, sequenced in a study of shared clonotypes between healthy human individuals. CD8 cells regarded as naive lacked CD45RO, were positively chosen for CCR7, and omitted terminally differentiated effector memory CD45RA+ cells. Only in-frame clones appear in the TCRdb table, and some are missing; sequencing was by immunoSEQ multiplex PCR. This sample carries millions of clones, about 95% of them seen once, and the ten largest clones take about 1.1%. Specimen: naive CD8+ T cells sorted from blood. Source of these receptors: a young man in good health.

The chain links TRBV18 to TRBJ2-3; TRBD1 or TRBD2 may be the D gene (6 bases each). Germline V gene lookup returns CDR1 KGHSH and CDR2 LQKENI. V was trimmed by 2 bases and J by 3 bases, leaving 15 bases between them. The length of the CDR3 is 16 residues. The CDR3 loop is CASSPDRGTRTDTQYF. As DNA, the CDR3 is TGTGCCAGCTCACCAGATCGGGGGACAAGGACAGATACGCAGTATTTT.

Turning to this clone: Within the sample, other DNA sequences also encode this same CDR3. V gene TRBV2 combines with J gene TRBJ1-1; 9 bases map to TRBD1. Germline CDR1 and CDR2: SNHLY and FYNNEI. The CDR3 is 13 amino acids. Losses at the gene ends were 6 bases for V and 5 bases for J; bases not matched to a gene: 4. Written as DNA, the CDR3 is TGTGCCAGCAGCGCTGACAGGGGGACTGAAGCTTTCTTT. Protein: CASSADRGTEAFF.

The chain uses TRBV27 and TRBJ2-7; weak D call: TRBD1 (6 bases). The V end was cut by 5 bases, the J end by 4 bases, with 18 bases between. Germline-derived CDR1 and CDR2 are MNHEY and SMNVEV (reference sequence). CDR3 length: 15 residues. The CDR3 protein is CASSIFGGARYEQYF. The CDR3 DNA sequence: TGTGCCAGCAGTATCTTTGGGGGCGCCAGGTACGAGCAGTACTTC.

The table lists this clone with a count of one. This sequence joins TRBV2 and TRBJ2-5; D not resolved. Trimming pared 4 bases from V and 1 base from J, leaving 4 bases between. This CDR3 is 12 amino acids long. Germline lookup yields CDR1 SNHLY and CDR2 FYNNEI. The CDR3 loop is CASSAVQETQYF. CDR3 coding DNA: TGTGCCAGCAGTGCCGTCCAAGAGACCCAGTACTTC.

This clone appeared a few times. V and J are TRBV11-2 and TRBJ2-7, with no clear D. The germline V gene has CDR1 SGHAT and CDR2 FQNNGV. This CDR3 spans 14 amino acids. Trimming removed 1 base at V and 0 bases at J, with 7 bases between. CDR3: CASSLGAASYEQYF. CDR3 nucleotide sequence: TGTGCCAGCAGCTTAGGGGCAGCCTCCTACGAGCAGTACTTC.

The V gene is TRBV27, the J gene TRBJ2-7, with D perhaps given as TRBD1 or TRBD2 (6 bases each). V dropped 4 bases and J dropped 9 bases, with 22 bases sitting between them. Germline-derived CDR1 and CDR2 are MNHEY and SMNVEV (reference sequence). The CDR3 has 15 residues. This CDR3 reads CASSSGWTASGGQYF. The CDR3 nucleotides are TGTGCCAGCAGTTCTGGATGGACAGCCTCCGGGGGGCAGTACTTC.

Notes on this clone: At the DNA level, this CDR3 is encoded by other sequences in the same sample as well. The V and J genes are TRBV19 and TRBJ2-7, with D perhaps matching TRBD2 (5 bases). The germline gives CDR1 LNHDA, CDR2 SQIVND (reference sequence). V gave up 5 bases and J gave up 3 bases, with 11 bases separating them. The length of the CDR3 is 13 residues. Written as DNA, the CDR3 is TGTGCCAGTAGTCCAGGACTCGGCTACGAGCAGTACTTC. Translation: CASSPGLGYEQYF.

V gene TRBV19 combines with J gene TRBJ1-3, with 7 bases matching TRBD1. The CDR3 has 13 amino acids. The germline gives CDR1 LNHDA, CDR2 SQIVND (reference sequence). J lost 3 bases, V lost 6 bases, and 2 bases had no gene match. The CDR3 spells CASSRGIGNTIYF. The DNA of the CDR3 is TGTGCCAGTAGCAGGGGGATTGGAAACACCATATATTTT.

The chain couples TRBV27 to TRBJ1-4, with 7 positions matching TRBD1. CDR3 length: 16 amino acids. Germline V CDR1 and CDR2: MNHEY, SMNVEV (reference sequence). The ends lost 5 bases at V and 5 bases at J; junction bases unmatched: 11. CDR3 sequence reads: CASSTGSTGLNEKLFF. As DNA, the CDR3 is TGTGCCAGCAGTACAGGATCGACAGGGCTAAATGAAAAACTGTTTTTT.

The CDR3 spells CASSDSGTTDTQYF. CDR3 nucleotide sequence: TGTGCCAGCAGCGATAGCGGGACGACAGATACGCAGTATTTT. The gene calls are TRBV9 and TRBJ2-3; TRBD2 matches 8 bases. CDR3 size: 14 residues. The germline gives CDR1 SGDLS, CDR2 YYNGEE. V dropped 3 bases and J dropped 3; count of bases not matched to a gene: 3.

The chain combines TRBV7-9 with TRBJ2-5; D call uncertain. The CDR3 consists of 13 residues. Germline V lookup: CDR1 SEHNR, CDR2 FQNEAQ (reference sequence). V was clipped by 3 bases and J by 5 bases, with 10 bases between them. CDR3: CASSLIPFETQYF. Written as DNA, the CDR3 is TGTGCCAGCAGCTTGATCCCATTTGAGACCCAGTACTTC.

The chain joins TRBV6-5 to TRBJ2-5; no clear D gene. The V end was cut by 4 bases, the J end by 3 bases, with 6 bases between. The CDR3 contains 12 residues. Germline CDR1 and CDR2: MNHEY and SVGAGI. CDR3 nucleotides: TGTGCCAGCAGTTTCGCTGAAGAGACCCAGTACTTC. It is translated as CASSFAEETQYF.